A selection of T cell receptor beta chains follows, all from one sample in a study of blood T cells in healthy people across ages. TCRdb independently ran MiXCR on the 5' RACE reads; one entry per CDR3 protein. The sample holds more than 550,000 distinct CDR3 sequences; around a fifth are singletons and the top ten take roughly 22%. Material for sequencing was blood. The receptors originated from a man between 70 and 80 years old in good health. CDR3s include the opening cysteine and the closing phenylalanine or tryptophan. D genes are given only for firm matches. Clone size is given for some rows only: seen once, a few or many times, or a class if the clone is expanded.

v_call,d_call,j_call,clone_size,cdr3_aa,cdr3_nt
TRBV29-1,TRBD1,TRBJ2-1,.,CSVERTGGDNEHFF,TGCAGCGTTGAAAGGACAGGGGGTGACAATGAGCACTTCTTC
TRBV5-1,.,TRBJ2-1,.,CASRGVPYNEQFF,TGCGCCAGCAGAGGTGTACCCTACAATGAGCAGTTCTTC
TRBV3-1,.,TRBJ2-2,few,CASSQGPSWAEYTGELFF,TGTGCCAGCAGCCAAGGACCTAGCTGGGCTGAGTACACCGGGGAGCTGTTTTTT
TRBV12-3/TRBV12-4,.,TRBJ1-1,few,CASSNGLRYEAFF,TGTGCCAGCAGTAATGGCCTCCGGTATGAAGCTTTCTTT
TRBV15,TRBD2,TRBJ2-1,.,CATSRDSGRKQFF,TGTGCCACCAGCAGAGATAGCGGGAGAAAACAGTTCTTC
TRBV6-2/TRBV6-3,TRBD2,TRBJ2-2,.,CASSTGLARGNTGELFF,TGTGCCAGCAGTACTGGACTAGCGAGAGGGAACACCGGGGAGCTGTTTTTT
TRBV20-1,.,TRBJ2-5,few,CSARAGVLETQYF,TGCAGTGCTAGAGCCGGGGTGTTAGAGACCCAGTACTTC
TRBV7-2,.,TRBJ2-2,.,CASSLARGGALFF,TGTGCCAGCAGCTTAGCGAGAGGCGGGGCGCTGTTTTTT
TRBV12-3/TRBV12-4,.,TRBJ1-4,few,CASILRPTGPNEKLFF,TGTGCCAGCATTCTACGACCGACAGGACCTAATGAAAAACTGTTTTTT
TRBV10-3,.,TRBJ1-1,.,CAISYSDTEAFF,TGTGCCATCAGCTACAGTGACACTGAAGCTTTCTTT
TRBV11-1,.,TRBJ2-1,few,CASSFPGYEQFF,TGTGCCAGCAGCTTTCCGGGGTATGAGCAGTTCTTC
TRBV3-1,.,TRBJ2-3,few,CASSQDLARRRTDTQYF,TGTGCCAGCAGCCAAGATCTAGCGAGGAGACGCACAGATACGCAGTATTTT
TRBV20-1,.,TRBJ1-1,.,CSDTPRQNTEAFF,TGCAGTGACACCCCCAGGCAGAACACTGAAGCTTTCTTT
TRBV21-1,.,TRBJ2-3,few,CASSKEVLATSTDTQYF,TGTGCCAGCAGCAAAGAAGTTCTGGCTACTAGCACAGATACGCAGTATTTT
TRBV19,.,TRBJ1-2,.,CASSIRGPNYGYTF,TGTGCCAGTAGTATTCGGGGCCCAAACTATGGCTACACCTTC
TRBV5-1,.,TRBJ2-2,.,CASSLGARQAAAGELFF,TGCGCCAGCAGCTTGGGGGCCCGACAGGCAGCAGCCGGGGAGCTGTTTTTT
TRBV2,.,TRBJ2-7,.,CASSEGLAPYEQYF,TGTGCCAGCAGTGAAGGGCTAGCCCCCTACGAGCAGTACTTC
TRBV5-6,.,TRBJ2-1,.,CASSFQRTYNEQFF,TGTGCCAGCAGCTTCCAGCGGACCTACAATGAGCAGTTCTTC
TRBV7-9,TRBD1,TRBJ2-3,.,CASSIRDRVDTQYF,TGTGCCAGCAGCATTCGGGACAGGGTTGATACGCAGTATTTT
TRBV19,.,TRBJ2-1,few,CASRDQGLYNEQFF,TGTGCCAGCAGGGACCAGGGGCTGTACAATGAGCAGTTCTTC
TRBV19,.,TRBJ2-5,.,CASTRTTGETQYF,TGTGCCAGTACCCGGACTACAGGAGAGACCCAGTACTTC
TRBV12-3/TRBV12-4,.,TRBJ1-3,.,CASSLGGDTIYF,TGTGCCAGCAGTTTGGGAGGGGACACCATATATTTT
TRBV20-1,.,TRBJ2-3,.,CSARVIEAQYF,TGCAGTGCTAGAGTTATAGAGGCGCAGTATTTT